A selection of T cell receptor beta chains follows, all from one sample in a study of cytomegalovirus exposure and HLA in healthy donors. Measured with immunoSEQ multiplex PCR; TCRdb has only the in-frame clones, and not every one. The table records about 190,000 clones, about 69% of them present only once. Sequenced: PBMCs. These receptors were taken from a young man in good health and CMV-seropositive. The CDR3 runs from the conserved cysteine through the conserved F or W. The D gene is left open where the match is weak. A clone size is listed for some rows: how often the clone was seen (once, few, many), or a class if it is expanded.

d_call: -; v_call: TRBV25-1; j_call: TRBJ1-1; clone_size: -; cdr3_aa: CASRQDNAGRGAFF; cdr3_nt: TGTGCCAGCAGACAAGATAATGCTGGGAGGGGAGCTTTCTTT
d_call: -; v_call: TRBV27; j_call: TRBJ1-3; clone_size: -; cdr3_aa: CASSSFSGNTIYF; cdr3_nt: TGTGCCAGCAGTTCCTTCTCTGGAAACACCATATATTTT
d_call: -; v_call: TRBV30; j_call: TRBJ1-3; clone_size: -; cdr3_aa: CAYTPPGDSGNTIYF; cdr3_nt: TGTGCCTACACCCCGCCGGGAGACTCTGGAAACACCATATATTTT
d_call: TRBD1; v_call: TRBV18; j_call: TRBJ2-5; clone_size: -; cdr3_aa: CASSPPDRGRETQYF; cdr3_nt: TGTGCCAGCTCACCCCCAGACAGGGGGCGGGAGACCCAGTACTTC
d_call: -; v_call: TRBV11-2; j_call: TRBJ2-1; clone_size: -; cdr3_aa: CASSLQLAFHEQFF; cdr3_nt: TGTGCCAGCAGCTTACAACTAGCTTTCCATGAGCAGTTCTTC
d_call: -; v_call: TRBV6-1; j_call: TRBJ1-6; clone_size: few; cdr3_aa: CASSEAVPSNNSPLHF; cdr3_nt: TGTGCCAGCAGTGAAGCAGTTCCATCTAATAATTCACCCCTCCACTTT
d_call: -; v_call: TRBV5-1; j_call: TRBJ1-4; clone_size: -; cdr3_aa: CASSFNRATNEKLFF; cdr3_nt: TGCGCCAGCAGCTTTAACAGGGCAACTAATGAAAAACTGTTTTTT
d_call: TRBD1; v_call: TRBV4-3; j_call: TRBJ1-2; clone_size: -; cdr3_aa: CASSPQGGYGYTF; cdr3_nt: TGCGCCAGCAGCCCACAGGGGGGCTATGGCTACACCTTC
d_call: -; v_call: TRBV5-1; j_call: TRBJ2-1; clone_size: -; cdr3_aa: CASSTRISSYNEQFF; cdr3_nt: TGCGCCAGCAGTACTAGAATCAGCTCCTACAATGAGCAGTTCTTC
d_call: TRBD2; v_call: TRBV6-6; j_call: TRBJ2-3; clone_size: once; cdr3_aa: CAILSGTEDTQYF; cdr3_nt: TGTGCCATCCTTAGCGGGACGGAAGATACGCAGTATTTT
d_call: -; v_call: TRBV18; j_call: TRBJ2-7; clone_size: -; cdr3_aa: CASSPRDGYEQYF; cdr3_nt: TGTGCCAGCTCACCGCGGGACGGCTACGAGCAGTACTTC
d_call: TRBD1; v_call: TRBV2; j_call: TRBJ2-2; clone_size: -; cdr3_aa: CATGPGQGAGELFF; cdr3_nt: TGTGCCACCGGGCCCGGACAGGGGGCCGGGGAGCTGTTTTTT
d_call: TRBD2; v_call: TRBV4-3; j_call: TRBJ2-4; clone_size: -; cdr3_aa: CASSQGGGLGNIQYF; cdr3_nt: TGCGCCAGCAGCCAAGGCGGGGGGCTAGGGAACATTCAGTACTTC
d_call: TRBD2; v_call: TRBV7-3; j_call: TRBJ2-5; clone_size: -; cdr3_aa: CASSSGLAGETQYF; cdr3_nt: TGTGCCAGCAGCTCTGGACTAGCGGGGGAGACCCAGTACTTC
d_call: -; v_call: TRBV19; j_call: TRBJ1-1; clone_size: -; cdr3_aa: CASSKSGLNTEAFF; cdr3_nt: TGTGCCAGTAGTAAGTCAGGCCTGAACACTGAAGCTTTCTTT
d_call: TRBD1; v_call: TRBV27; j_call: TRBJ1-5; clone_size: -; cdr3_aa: CASSYRQGSNQPQHF; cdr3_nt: TGTGCCAGCAGTTACCGACAGGGGAGCAATCAGCCCCAGCATTTT
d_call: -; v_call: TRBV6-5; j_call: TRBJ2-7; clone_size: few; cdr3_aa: CASSYSMTPRTGEQYF; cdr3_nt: TGTGCCAGCAGTTACTCGATGACCCCCCGAACGGGCGAGCAGTACTTC
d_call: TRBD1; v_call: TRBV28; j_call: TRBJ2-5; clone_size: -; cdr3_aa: CASSQGGAKTQYF; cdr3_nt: TGTGCCAGCAGCCAAGGGGGCGCGAAGACCCAGTACTTC
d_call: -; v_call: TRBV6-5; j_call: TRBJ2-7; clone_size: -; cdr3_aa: CATRGVHEQYF; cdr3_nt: TGTGCTACCAGGGGAGTCCACGAGCAGTACTTC